These 10 T cell receptor beta chains were sequenced from one sample in a study of tumor-infiltrating lymphocytes in primary liver carcinoma. From about 490 ng of total RNA, TCR beta-specific cDNA was reverse-transcribed using a constant-region primer. Each TCR beta library was derived from three nested multiplex PCR rounds that employed slightly modified ARM-PCR. Use of TRBV1-TRBV30 forward primers with a C-beta reverse primer characterized the first two PCR rounds, which lasted nine to eleven cycles each. TCRdb independently ran MiXCR on the multiplex PCR reads; one entry per CDR3 protein. Among roughly 36,000 distinct CDR3 sequences listed, roughly 73% were seen once. Co-extraction of both nucleic acids (RNA and DNA) used about 18-31 mg of unsorted bulk tissue. Input material: tumor-adjacent normal liver tissue. The receptors stem from a middle-aged man with primary liver carcinoma and hepatitis B virus infection.

With respect to this clonotype: A much larger clone lies one base from this, so it may be a read error. The chain is built from TRBV7-9 and TRBJ2-5, with D maybe TRBD2 (6 bases). The CDR3 consists of 16 residues. Germline loops: CDR1 SEHNR, CDR2 FQNEAQ (reference sequence). The CDR3 sequence is CVSSSRTTMQRETQYF. CDR3 DNA: TGTGTCAGCAGCTCCCGGACTACTATGCAAAGAGAGACCCAGTACTTC. The variable domain in full, completed from reference TRBV7-9 and TRBJ2-5, reads DTGVSQNPRHKITKRGQNVTFRCDPISEHNRLYWYRQTLGQGPEFLTYFQNEAQLEKSRLLSDRFSAERPKGSFSTLEIQRTEQGDSAMYLCVSSSRTTMQRETQYFGPGTRLLVL.

Remarks on this clonotype: At one end the junction does not follow the germline gene, possibly because of a read error. The chain employs TRBV29-1 and TRBJ2-3; weak D call: TRBD2 (5 bases). From germline, CDR1 is SQVTM and CDR2 ANQGSEA. This CDR3 contains 14 residues. CDR3 nucleotide sequence: TGCAGCGCCCTCGGGGTCCTCCTCACAGATATGCAGTATTTT. Residues: CSALGVLLTDMQYF.

A remark on this clonotype: An end of the junction differs from the germline gene, which may be a read error. This chain's CDR3 is CSGWWHTDTQYF. In nucleotides, the CDR3 is TGCAGCGGGTGGTGGCACACAGATACGCAATATTTT. The chain uses TRBV29-1 and TRBJ2-3; no clear D gene. From germline, CDR1 is SQVTM and CDR2 ANQGSEA. CDR3 size: 12 residues.

This clonotype was counted once. This chain connects TRBV5-4 to TRBJ2-1, with 9 bases lining up with TRBD2. From germline, CDR1 is SGHNT and CDR2 YYREEE (reference sequence). Trimming took 2 bases from V and 15 from J; bases not matched to a gene: 18. The CDR3 consists of 16 residues. The CDR3 protein is CASSFPLAGTYNGRFF. Written as DNA, the CDR3 is TGTGCCAGCAGCTTCCCCCTAGCGGGGACCTACAATGGACGGTTCTTC.

This clonotype was seen repeatedly, ten times or more. The V gene is TRBV5-1, the J gene TRBJ2-1; maybe TRBD2 (6 bases). Per germline, CDR1 SGHRS and CDR2 YFSETQ. The V end was cut by 4 bases, the J end by 5 bases, with 13 bases between. There are 14 residues in the CDR3. The CDR3 DNA is TGCGCCAGCAGCACCTTAGCGGCACACAATGAGCAGTTCTTC. This encodes CASSTLAAHNEQFF.

In this sample, this clonotype turned up many times. DNA for the CDR3: TGTGCCAGCAGCCTCTGGGGACAGTCAAACACCATATATTTT. Protein sequence: CASSLWGQSNTIYF. The J gene is TRBJ1-3, the V gene TRBV5-4; 7 bases fit TRBD1. Trimming removed 4 bases from V and 6 bases from J; junction bases left unmatched: 7. Germline V gene data show CDR1 as SGHNT and CDR2 as YYREEE (reference sequence). The CDR3 contains 14 residues.

For this clonotype: A read error is likely, as this CDR3 ends without the conserved phenylalanine or tryptophan. The chain recombines TRBV11-2 with TRBJ1-1, with 8 bases that match TRBD1. V trimming: 10 bases; J trimming: 3 bases; junction bases outside the gene matches: 16. CDR1 is SGHAT, CDR2 FQNNGV, per germline. CDR3 length: 16 residues. The CDR3 nucleotides read TGTGCCACGAGCTTAGATCGGACAGGGATTGACACTGAAGCTTTCTGT. Protein sequence: CATSLDRTGIDTEAFC.

On this clonotype itself: One junction end does not reproduce the germline sequence, and a read error may be involved. The chain joins TRBV29-1 to TRBJ2-1; a possible D gene is TRBD2 (5 bases). The CDR3 contains 14 residues. The V gene's germline CDR1 is SQVTM and CDR2 ANQGSEA. DNA for the CDR3: TGCAGCGCTGATGTCGAGGGCCTCTACATTGAGCAGTTCTTC. Residues: CSADVEGLYIEQFF.

This clonotype was counted at least ten times. Being one base from a much bigger clone, this may be a read error. V is TRBV10-3 and J is TRBJ2-1; D is unclear. The CDR3 runs 14 residues. The V and J ends lost 6 bases and 0 bases respectively, with 9 bases between them. Per germline, CDR1 ENHRY and CDR2 SYGVKD. CDR3 bases: TGTGCCATCAGGGCACCTAGCTCCTACAATGAGCAGTTCTTC. It is translated as CAIRAPSSYNEQFF.

A remark on this clonotype: The conserved final phenylalanine or tryptophan is absent from the CDR3, which likely points to a read error. The limits of the CDR3 on the DNA are not certain, so only TCRdb's listed CDR3 is given. The rearrangement uses TRBV29-1 and TRBJ2-7; TRBD1, the table's D call, lacks a check against the DNA. The CDR3 comprises 14 residues, both ends counted. Germline CDR1 SQVTM, CDR2 ANQGSEA. CDR3 amino acids: CSVPDRVNQVEQCL.